This T cell receptor beta chain stems from a study of T cell responses to AZD1222 COVID-19 vaccine. TCRdb's table, derived via immunoSEQ multiplex PCR, lists solely in-frame clones and lacks some. Of around 160,000 clones listed, about 90% are singletons. CDR3 length: 14 residues. The germline gives CDR1 SGHTA, CDR2 FQGNSA. Trimming stripped 4 bases from V and 8 bases from J, with 14 bases between. This sequence was found in an adult in good health. This chain links TRBV7-2 with TRBJ1-4; D is possibly TRBD1 (6 bases). Sample: peripheral blood, taken on day 0 of AZD1222 vaccination. The CDR3, as DNA: TGTGCCAGCAGCTACCGGGACACAGAAGAAAAACTGTTTTTT. Encoded protein: CASSYRDTEEKLFF.